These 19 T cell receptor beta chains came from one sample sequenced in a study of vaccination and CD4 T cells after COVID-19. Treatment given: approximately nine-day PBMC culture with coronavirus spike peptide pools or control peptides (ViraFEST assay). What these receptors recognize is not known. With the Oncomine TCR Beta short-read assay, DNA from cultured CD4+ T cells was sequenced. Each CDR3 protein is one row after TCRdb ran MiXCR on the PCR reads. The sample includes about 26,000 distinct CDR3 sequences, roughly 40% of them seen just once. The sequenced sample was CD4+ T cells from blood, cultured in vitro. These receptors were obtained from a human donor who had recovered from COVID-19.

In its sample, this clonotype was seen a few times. CDR3 sequence: CSARDPEGERPGASNIQYF. CDR3 coding DNA: TGCAGTGCTAGAGACCCTGAGGGAGAGCGGCCAGGGGCCTCGAACATTCAGTACTTC. The chain has TRBV20-1 and TRBJ2-4; a possible D gene is TRBD1 (6 bases). Trimming removed 0 bases from V and 7 bases from J, with 28 bases in between. In germline, CDR1 is DFQATT, CDR2 SNEGSKA (reference sequence). This CDR3 comprises 19 residues.

DNA of the CDR3: TGCGCCAGCAGGCAGATTGAAGCTTTCTTT. This sequence encodes CASRQIEAFF. The chain couples TRBV23-1 to TRBJ1-1; D gene uncertain. TRBV23-1 is treated as an ORF (open reading frame) with a function not yet certain. V was cut by 6 bases and J by 7 bases, with 6 bases left in between. This CDR3 spans 10 amino acids.

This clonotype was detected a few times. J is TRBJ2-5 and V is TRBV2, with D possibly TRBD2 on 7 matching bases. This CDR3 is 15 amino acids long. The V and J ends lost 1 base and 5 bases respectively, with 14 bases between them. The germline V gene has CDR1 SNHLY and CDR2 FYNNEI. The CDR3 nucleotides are TGTGCCAGCAGTGAAGTGGGGGGGCCGGGGGAGACCCAGTACTTC. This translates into CASSEVGGPGETQYF.

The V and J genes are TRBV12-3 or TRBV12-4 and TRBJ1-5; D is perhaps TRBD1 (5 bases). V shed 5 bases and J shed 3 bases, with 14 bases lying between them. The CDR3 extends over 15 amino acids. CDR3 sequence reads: CASSPGGRANQPQHF. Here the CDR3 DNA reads TGTGCCAGCAGTCCTGGGGGGAGAGCCAATCAGCCCCAGCATTTT.

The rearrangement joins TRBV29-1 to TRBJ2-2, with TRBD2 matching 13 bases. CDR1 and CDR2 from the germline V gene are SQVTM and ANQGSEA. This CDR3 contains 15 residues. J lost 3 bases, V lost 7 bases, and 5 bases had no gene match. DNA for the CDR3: TGCAGCGCTGGACTAGCGGGGGCATACACCGGGGAGCTGTTTTTT. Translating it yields CSAGLAGAYTGELFF.

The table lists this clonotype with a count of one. CDR3 region: CASSLRAGTGYQETQYF. The CDR3 nucleotides read TGTGCCAGCAGCTTAAGGGCCGGGACAGGTTACCAAGAGACCCAGTACTTC. The V and J genes are TRBV7-9 and TRBJ2-5; TRBD1 aligns across 8 bases. With V trimmed by 2 bases and J by 0 bases, 8 bases remained unmatched. The CDR3 covers 17 residues. CDR1 is SEHNR and CDR2 is FQNEAQ in the germline V gene (reference sequence).

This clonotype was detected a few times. This CDR3 reads CAIADSDNSPLHF. CDR3 bases: TGTGCCATTGCAGACAGTGATAATTCACCCCTCCACTTT. The rearrangement joins TRBV10-3 to TRBJ1-6, with D perhaps TRBD1 (5 bases). V was shortened by 9 bases and J by 5 bases, with 11 bases between the two germline ends. The CDR3 covers 13 residues. Germline-derived CDR1 and CDR2 are ENHRY and SYGVKD.

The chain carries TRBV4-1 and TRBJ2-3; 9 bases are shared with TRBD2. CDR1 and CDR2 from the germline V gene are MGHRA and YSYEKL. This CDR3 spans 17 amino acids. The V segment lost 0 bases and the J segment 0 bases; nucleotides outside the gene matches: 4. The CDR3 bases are TGCGCCAGCAGCCAAGATCGGCTAGCGGGAAGCACAGATACGCAGTATTTT. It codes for CASSQDRLAGSTDTQYF.

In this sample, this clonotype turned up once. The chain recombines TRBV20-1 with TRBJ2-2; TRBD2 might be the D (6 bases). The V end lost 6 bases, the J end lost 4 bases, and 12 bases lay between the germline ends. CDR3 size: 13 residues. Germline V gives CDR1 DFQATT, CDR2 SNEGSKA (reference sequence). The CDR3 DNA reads TGCAGTGCCGCGACGGGAGTCACCGGGGAGCTGTTTTTT. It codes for CSAATGVTGELFF.

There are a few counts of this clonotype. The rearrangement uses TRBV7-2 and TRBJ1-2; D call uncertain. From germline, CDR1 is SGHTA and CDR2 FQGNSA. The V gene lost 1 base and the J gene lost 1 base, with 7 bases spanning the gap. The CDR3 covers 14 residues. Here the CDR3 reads CASSLDHNNYGYTF. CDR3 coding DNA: TGTGCCAGCAGCTTAGACCATAATAACTATGGCTACACCTTC.

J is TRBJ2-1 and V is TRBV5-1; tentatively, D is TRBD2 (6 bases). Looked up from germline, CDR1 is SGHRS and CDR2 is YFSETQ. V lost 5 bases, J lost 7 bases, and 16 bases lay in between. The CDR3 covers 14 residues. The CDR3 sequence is CASRSQAGLNEQFF. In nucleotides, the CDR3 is TGCGCCAGCAGAAGTCAGGCGGGGCTAAATGAGCAGTTCTTC.

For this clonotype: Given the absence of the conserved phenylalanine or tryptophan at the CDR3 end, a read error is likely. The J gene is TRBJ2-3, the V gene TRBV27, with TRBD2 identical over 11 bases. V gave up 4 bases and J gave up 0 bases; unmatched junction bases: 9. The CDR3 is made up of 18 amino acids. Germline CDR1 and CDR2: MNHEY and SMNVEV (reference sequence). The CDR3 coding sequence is TGTGCCAGCAGTTGGGGACTAGCGGAGGGGACTAGCACAGATACGCAGTATTCT. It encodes CASSWGLAEGTSTDTQYS.

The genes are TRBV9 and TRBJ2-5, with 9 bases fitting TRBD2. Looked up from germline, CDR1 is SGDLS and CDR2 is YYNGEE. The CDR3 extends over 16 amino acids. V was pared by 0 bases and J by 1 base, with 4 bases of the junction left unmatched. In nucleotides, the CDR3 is TGTGCCAGCAGCGTAGGCGCGGGGGGGCGCCAAGAGACCCAGTACTTC. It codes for CASSVGAGGRQETQYF. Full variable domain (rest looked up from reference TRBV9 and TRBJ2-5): DSGVTQTPKHLITATGQRVTLRCSPRSGDLSVYWYQQSLDQGLQFLIQYYNGEERAKGNILERFSAQQFPDLHSELNLSSLELGDSALYFCASSVGAGGRQETQYFGPGTRLLVL.

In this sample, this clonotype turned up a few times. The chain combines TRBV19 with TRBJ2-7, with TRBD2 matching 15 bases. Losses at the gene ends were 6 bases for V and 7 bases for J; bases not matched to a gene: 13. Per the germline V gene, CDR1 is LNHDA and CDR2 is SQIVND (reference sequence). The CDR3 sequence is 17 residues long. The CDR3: CASRGTSGRSDAGEQYF. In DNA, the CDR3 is TGTGCCAGTAGGGGGACTAGCGGGAGGTCGGACGCTGGGGAGCAGTACTTC.

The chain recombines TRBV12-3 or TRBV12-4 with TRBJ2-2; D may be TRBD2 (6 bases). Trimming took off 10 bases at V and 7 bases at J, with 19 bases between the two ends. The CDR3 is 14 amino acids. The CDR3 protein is CATTLGPGVGELFF. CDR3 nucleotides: TGTGCCACCACTTTGGGGCCGGGGGTCGGGGAGCTGTTTTTT.

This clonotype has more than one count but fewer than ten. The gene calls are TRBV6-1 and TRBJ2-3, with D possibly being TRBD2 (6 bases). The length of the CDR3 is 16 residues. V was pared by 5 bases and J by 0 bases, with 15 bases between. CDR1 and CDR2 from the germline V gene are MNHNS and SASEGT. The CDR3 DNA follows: TGTGCCAGCAGTCCAGTCTGGGCGGGGAGCACAGATACGCAGTATTTT. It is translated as CASSPVWAGSTDTQYF.

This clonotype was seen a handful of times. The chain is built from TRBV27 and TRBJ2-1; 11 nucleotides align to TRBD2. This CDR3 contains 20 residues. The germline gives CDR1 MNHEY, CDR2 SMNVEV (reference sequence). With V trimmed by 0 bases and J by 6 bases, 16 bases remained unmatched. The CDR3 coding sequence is TGTGCCAGCAGTTTATCGTTACTAGCGGGAGTGGTCGGCACATCCAATGAGCAGTTCTTC. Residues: CASSLSLLAGVVGTSNEQFF.

The CDR3 loop reads CASSGRDGVVTLHF. For the CDR3, the DNA is TGTGCCAGTAGTGGACGGGACGGAGTCGTCACCCTCCACTTT. V and J are TRBV19 and TRBJ1-6, with a tentative D call TRBD1 (5 bases). With 5 bases removed from V and 14 bases from J, the gap between germline ends came to 19 bases. Germline assignment: CDR1 LNHDA and CDR2 SQIVND (reference sequence). This CDR3 comprises 14 residues.

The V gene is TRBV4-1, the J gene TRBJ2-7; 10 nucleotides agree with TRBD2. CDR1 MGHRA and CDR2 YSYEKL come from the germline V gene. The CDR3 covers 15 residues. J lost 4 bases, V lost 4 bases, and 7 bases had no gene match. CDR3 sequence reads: CASSRNGLADYEQYF. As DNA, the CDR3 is TGCGCCAGCAGCCGTAACGGACTAGCGGATTACGAGCAGTACTTC.